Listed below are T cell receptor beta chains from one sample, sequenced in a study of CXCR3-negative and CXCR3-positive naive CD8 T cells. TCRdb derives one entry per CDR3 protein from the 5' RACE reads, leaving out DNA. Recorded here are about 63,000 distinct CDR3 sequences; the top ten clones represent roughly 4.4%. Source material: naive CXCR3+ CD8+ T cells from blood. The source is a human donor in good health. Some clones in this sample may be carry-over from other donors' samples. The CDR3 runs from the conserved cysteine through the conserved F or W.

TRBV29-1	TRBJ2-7	CSGGTESSYEQYF
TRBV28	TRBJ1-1	CASKLPGTTGAFF
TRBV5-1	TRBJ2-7	CASTGTGPTEQYF
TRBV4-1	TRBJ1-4	CASSPATGNEKLFF
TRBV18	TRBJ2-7	CASSPSDQSSYEQYF
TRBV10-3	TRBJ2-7	CAISPGQGGSYEQYF
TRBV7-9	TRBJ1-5	CASSLAGTGNQPQHF
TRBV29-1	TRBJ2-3	CSVDPSTDTQNF
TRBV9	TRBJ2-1	CASNGGVALNEQFF
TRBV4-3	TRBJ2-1	CASSQDVGSINEQFF
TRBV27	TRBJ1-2	CASPTTGSRHGYTF
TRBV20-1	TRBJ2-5	CSAREQGKETQYF
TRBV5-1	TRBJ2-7	CASSPLSGSYEQYF
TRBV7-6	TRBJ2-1	CASSLESLAGTVQFF
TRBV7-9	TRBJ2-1	CASTPTRYNEQFF
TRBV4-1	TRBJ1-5	CASSQVTNQPQHF
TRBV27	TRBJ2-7	CASSLTGSGVEYF
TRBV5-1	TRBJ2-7	CASSGLDHFSEQYF
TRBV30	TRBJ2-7	CAWSVLGRGEQYF
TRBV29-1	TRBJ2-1	CSVEGRASSYNEQFF
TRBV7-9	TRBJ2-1	CASSAPGNYNEQFF
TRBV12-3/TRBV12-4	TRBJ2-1	CASSSPGGTGNEQFF
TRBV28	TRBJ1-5	CASSSNGPQHF
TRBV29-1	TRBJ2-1	CSVESTDFSYNEQFF
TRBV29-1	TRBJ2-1	CSVEGDSGTYNEQFF
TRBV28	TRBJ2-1	CASSLRGGYYNEQFF
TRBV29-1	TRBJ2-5	CSVEFLDRAVETQYF
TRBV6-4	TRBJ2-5	CASSPAGGTQETQYF
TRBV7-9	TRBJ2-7	CASSLSGRLYEQYF
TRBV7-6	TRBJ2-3	CASRRSTDTQYF
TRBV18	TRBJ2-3	CASSPSNTDTQYF
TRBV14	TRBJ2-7	CASSAQGYEQYF
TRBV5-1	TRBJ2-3	CASSPLGAFADTQYF
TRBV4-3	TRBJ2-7	CASSQERTGGFEQYF
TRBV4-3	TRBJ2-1	CASSQEVWTAKNEQFF
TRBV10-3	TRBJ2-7	CATGQGYEQYF
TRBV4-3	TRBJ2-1	CASSQDPIAGALNNEQFF
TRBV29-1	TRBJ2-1	CSVEDLAENEQFF
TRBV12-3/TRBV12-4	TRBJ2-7	CASSLLGQTYEQYF
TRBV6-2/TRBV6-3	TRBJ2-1	CASSYLAEGDYNEQFF
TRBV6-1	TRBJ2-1	CASSLAGGLDNEQFF
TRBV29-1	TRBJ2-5	CSVVLANQETQYF
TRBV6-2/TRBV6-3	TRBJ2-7	CACSSSDSWVYEQYF
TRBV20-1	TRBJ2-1	CSARDPTDYNEQFF
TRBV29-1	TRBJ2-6	CSVTSGALGANVLTF
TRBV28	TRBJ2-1	CASSSSDSPGNEQFF
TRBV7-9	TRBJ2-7	CASSVQGAQSYEQYF
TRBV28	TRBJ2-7	CASSLQGWSYEQYF
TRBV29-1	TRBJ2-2	CSVEHMEGKRSGELFF
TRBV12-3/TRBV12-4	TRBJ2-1	CASILGSREQFF
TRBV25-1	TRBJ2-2	CASSDTGIESGELFF
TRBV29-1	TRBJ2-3	CSVGGRGQATDTQYF
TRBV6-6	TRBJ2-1	CASSNLPVRGEGLDEQFF